These T cell receptor beta chains were read from a single sample in a study of spatial heterogeneity in lung cancer. TCRdb fed the 5' RACE reads into MiXCR, producing one record per CDR3 protein. Here the sample spans approximately 20,000 distinct CDR3 sequences, 9% to 10% being singletons. The sample in question was PBMCs, obtained at follow-up. The receptors were sampled from a male donor with early-stage non-small cell lung cancer. The CDR3 runs from the conserved cysteine through the conserved F or W. The D gene is left open where the match is weak. Some rows have no size entry. The others give once, few or many, or a class for an expanded clone.

v_gene	j_gene	abundance	d_gene	CDR3aa	CDR3nt
TRBV24-1	TRBJ2-1	many	TRBD1	CATSDFLDGQGLNEQFF	TGTGCCACCAGTGATTTTCTAGATGGACAGGGGCTGAATGAGCAGTTCTTC
TRBV7-6	TRBJ2-3	many	.	CASSLFGKDTQYF	TGTGCCAGCAGCTTATTTGGAAAAGATACGCAGTATTTT
TRBV15	TRBJ1-4	.	.	CATSRDEGGVSEKLFF	TGTGCCACCAGCAGAGATGAGGGGGGCGTAAGTGAAAAACTGTTTTTT
TRBV6-1	TRBJ2-3	many	TRBD2	CASSELLAGSTDTQYF	TGTGCCAGCAGTGAACTGCTAGCGGGAAGCACAGATACGCAGTATTTT
TRBV4-1	TRBJ2-3	many	.	CASSPDIGSTDTQYF	TGCGCCAGCAGCCCGGACATAGGAAGCACAGATACGCAGTATTTT
TRBV29-1	TRBJ2-3	.	TRBD2	CSALGASGLVDTQYF	TGCAGCGCACTCGGGGCTAGCGGCCTCGTCGATACGCAGTATTTT
TRBV29-1	TRBJ2-7	many	.	CSVEGARDGSYEQYF	TGCAGCGTTGAGGGGGCCAGGGATGGGTCCTACGAGCAGTACTTC
TRBV4-2	TRBJ1-2	few	.	CASSQDGSGGANYGYTF	TGTGCCAGCAGCCAAGATGGATCCGGGGGAGCTAACTATGGCTACACCTTC
TRBV7-2	TRBJ2-7	many	.	CASSRQPIYEQYF	TGTGCCAGCAGCCGGCAGCCGATCTACGAGCAGTACTTC
TRBV10-3	TRBJ1-5	many	.	CAIRAFGRDQPQHF	TGTGCCATCAGGGCCTTTGGGAGGGATCAGCCCCAGCATTTT
TRBV19	TRBJ1-6	few	TRBD1	CASRAGQGHNSPLHF	TGTGCCAGCAGGGCGGGACAGGGACATAATTCACCCCTCCACTTT
TRBV29-1	TRBJ2-7	.	.	CSVETDSTYEQYF	TGCAGCGTTGAGACGGACAGTACCTACGAGCAGTACTTC
TRBV4-3	TRBJ2-2	medium-sized	.	CASSQDWGSETGELFF	TGCGCCAGCAGCCAAGATTGGGGTAGCGAAACCGGGGAGCTGTTTTTT
TRBV5-1	TRBJ2-7	many	TRBD2	CASSPGTSGAEQYF	TGCGCCAGCAGCCCGGGGACTAGCGGGGCGGAGCAGTACTTC
TRBV4-1	TRBJ2-7	many	TRBD1	CASSQVKRTGREQYF	TGCGCCAGCAGCCAAGTGAAGAGGACAGGCAGAGAGCAGTACTTC
TRBV27	TRBJ2-7	few	.	CASRDTGKVEQYF	TGTGCCAGCAGAGATACAGGGAAGGTCGAGCAGTACTTC
TRBV20-1	TRBJ2-5	.	.	CSARGDLRAETQYF	TGCAGTGCTAGAGGGGACCTTCGGGCGGAGACCCAGTACTTC
TRBV5-1	TRBJ2-1	many	TRBD2	CASSALTSGGNNEQFF	TGCGCCAGCAGCGCACTGACTAGCGGGGGTAACAATGAGCAGTTCTTC
TRBV5-5	TRBJ2-7	.	.	CASSLSAGPSYEQYF	TGTGCCAGCAGCTTGAGCGCAGGGCCTTCCTACGAGCAGTACTTC
TRBV9	TRBJ2-7	many	TRBD2	CASSLRGGRYEQYF	TGTGCCAGCAGCCTTCGGGGGGGACGCTACGAGCAGTACTTC
TRBV18	TRBJ2-7	many	.	CASSPVAESSYEQYF	TGTGCCAGCTCACCAGTAGCGGAGAGCTCCTACGAGCAGTACTTC
TRBV29-1	TRBJ2-2	many	TRBD1	CSVAGTGAPKTGELFF	TGCAGCGTTGCCGGGACAGGGGCCCCAAAAACCGGGGAGCTGTTTTTT
TRBV19	TRBJ1-1	few	.	CASSITNQGNTEAFF	TGTGCCAGTAGTATCACCAATCAGGGGAACACTGAAGCTTTCTTT
TRBV12-3/TRBV12-4	TRBJ2-7	many	TRBD1	CASRGDRGKDEQYF	TGTGCCAGCAGGGGGGACAGGGGGAAGGACGAGCAGTACTTC
TRBV2	TRBJ1-5	many	.	CASSEGGANQPQHF	TGTGCCAGCAGTGAAGGAGGGGCCAATCAGCCCCAGCATTTT
TRBV7-9	TRBJ1-4	many	TRBD1	CASRPTGADEKLFF	TGTGCCAGCAGACCTACAGGGGCGGATGAAAAACTGTTTTTT
TRBV20-1	TRBJ2-3	many	.	CSAGRGDTQYF	TGCAGTGCGGGACGGGGAGATACGCAGTATTTT
TRBV28	TRBJ2-3	many	TRBD2	CASSSHGTSGSTDTQYF	TGTGCCAGCAGTTCGCACGGGACTAGCGGAAGCACAGATACGCAGTATTTT
TRBV6-5	TRBJ1-6	few	TRBD1	CASRSQGENSPLHF	TGTGCCAGCAGGTCTCAGGGGGAGAATTCACCCCTCCACTTT
TRBV9	TRBJ1-2	.	.	CASSVVGQNYGYTF	TGTGCCAGCAGCGTAGTCGGGCAGAACTATGGCTACACCTTC
TRBV5-1	TRBJ1-1	many	TRBD1	CASSLVMAGGAMNTEAFF	TGCGCCAGCAGCTTGGTCATGGCAGGGGGCGCGATGAACACTGAAGCTTTCTTT
TRBV7-2	TRBJ2-4	many	.	CASSWETKNIQYF	TGTGCCAGCAGCTGGGAGACCAAAAACATTCAGTACTTC
TRBV7-8	TRBJ2-7	many	TRBD1	CASNAGQGISYEQYF	TGTGCCAGCAACGCTGGACAGGGGATTTCCTACGAGCAGTACTTC
TRBV10-3	TRBJ2-5	many	.	CAISEEAAGGETQYF	TGTGCCATCAGTGAAGAAGCCGCAGGAGGCGAGACCCAGTACTTC
TRBV29-1	TRBJ1-2	medium-sized	.	CSVEPTARNGYTF	TGCAGCGTAGAGCCGACAGCTCGGAATGGCTACACCTTC
TRBV6-5	TRBJ2-1	medium-sized	TRBD2	CASSYSLAASSYNEQFF	TGTGCCAGCAGTTACTCGCTAGCGGCCAGCTCCTACAATGAGCAGTTCTTC
TRBV11-2	TRBJ2-2	many	.	CASSLVFGTGELFF	TGTGCCAGCAGCTTAGTATTCGGCACCGGGGAGCTGTTTTTT
TRBV3-1	TRBJ2-3	many	.	CASSQGAGRPVDTQYF	TGTGCCAGCAGCCAAGGGGCGGGTAGGCCGGTAGATACGCAGTATTTT
TRBV27	TRBJ2-5	many	.	CASSPFSSVLQETQYF	TGTGCCAGCAGCCCCTTCTCCTCGGTACTCCAAGAGACCCAGTACTTC
TRBV29-1	TRBJ2-2	many	.	CSVQRTNTGELFF	TGCAGCGTACAAAGAACGAACACCGGGGAGCTGTTTTTT
TRBV3-1	TRBJ2-1	many	TRBD1	CASSFTTGAYNEQFF	TGTGCCAGCAGCTTCACGACAGGGGCCTACAATGAGCAGTTCTTC
TRBV6-6	TRBJ2-3	many	.	CASSRPQQGKRADTQYF	TGTGCCAGCAGCCGCCCACAACAGGGGAAGCGGGCAGATACGCAGTATTTT
TRBV7-7	TRBJ2-3	many	.	CASSTGGTDTQYF	TGTGCCAGCTCCACCGGGGGAACAGATACGCAGTATTTT
TRBV20-1	TRBJ2-2	many	TRBD1	CSASKGAYTGELFF	TGCAGTGCTAGCAAGGGGGCCTACACCGGGGAGCTGTTTTTT
TRBV30	TRBJ2-5	many	.	CAWGAAGSSKETQYF	TGTGCCTGGGGTGCCGCAGGGTCGTCCAAGGAGACCCAGTACTTC
TRBV13	TRBJ2-7	.	TRBD2	CASSTRAGTSGGAYEQYF	TGTGCCAGCAGCACCCGCGCCGGGACTAGCGGGGGGGCATACGAGCAGTACTTC
TRBV3-1	TRBJ2-5	many	TRBD1	CASSRSGTGGDETQYF	TGTGCCAGCAGCCGATCCGGGACAGGGGGCGATGAGACCCAGTACTTC
TRBV20-1	TRBJ2-1	many	TRBD2	CSASLAERNNEQFF	TGCAGTGCTAGTCTAGCGGAGAGGAACAATGAGCAGTTCTTC
TRBV30	TRBJ2-1	.	TRBD2	CACTLAETNNEQFF	TGTGCCTGTACACTAGCGGAAACTAACAATGAGCAGTTCTTC
TRBV6-6	TRBJ2-5	many	TRBD2	CASSSRTSGSGGAQYF	TGTGCCAGCAGTTCCAGGACTAGCGGGAGCGGGGGGGCCCAGTACTTC
TRBV19	TRBJ2-1	.	.	CARVVGTGNLAGVYNEQFF	TGTGCCCGTGTGGTCGGGACAGGGAACCTAGCGGGGGTCTACAATGAGCAGTTCTTC
TRBV11-2	TRBJ2-1	many	TRBD2	CASSLILAGVGDEQFF	TGTGCCAGCAGTCTCATACTAGCGGGAGTGGGAGATGAGCAGTTCTTC
TRBV7-2	TRBJ2-7	.	.	CASSLSPLVRVGTYEQYF	TGTGCCAGCAGCTTATCTCCCCTCGTGCGGGTCGGGACCTACGAGCAGTACTTC
TRBV6-5	TRBJ2-7	many	.	CASTDPQGSSYEQYF	TGTGCCAGCACCGACCCCCAGGGTAGCTCCTACGAGCAGTACTTC